This is a list of T cell receptor beta chains from one sample in a study of blood T cell repertoires in COVID-19. TCRdb's table, derived via immunoSEQ multiplex PCR, lists solely in-frame clones and lacks some. The repertoire holds about 140,000 clones, with 80% to 90% as singletons. Sequences were obtained from PBMCs or T cells enriched from blood (not recorded which). All receptors come from a woman aged 45-65 years with acute COVID-19. Both conserved end residues are part of each CDR3. A D gene is named only where the DNA matches it firmly. Only some rows state a clone size, as once, few, many or a class for expanded clones.

CDR3nt: TGTGCCTGGAGTGCGGGGAGTGCAGATACGCAGTATTTT
CDR3aa: CAWSAGSADTQYF
abundance: -
j_gene: TRBJ2-3
v_gene: TRBV30
d_gene: -

CDR3nt: TGTGCCAGCAGTACCACCTGGGACGGCGGGACTAGCGGGGGCTCATACAATGAGCAGTTCTTC
CDR3aa: CASSTTWDGGTSGGSYNEQFF
abundance: -
j_gene: TRBJ2-1
v_gene: TRBV28
d_gene: TRBD2

CDR3nt: TGTGCCAGTAGTGGGAGTTATTACAATGAGCAGTTCTTC
CDR3aa: CASSGSYYNEQFF
abundance: -
j_gene: TRBJ2-1
v_gene: TRBV19
d_gene: -

CDR3nt: TGTGCCAGCCATGTGGGGGAGGTAAATGAGCAGTTCTTC
CDR3aa: CASHVGEVNEQFF
abundance: few
j_gene: TRBJ2-1
v_gene: TRBV12-3/TRBV12-4
d_gene: -

CDR3nt: TGTGCCAGCAGCCAAGAAAGTTCACTAGCAATGTACAATGAGCAGTTCTTC
CDR3aa: CASSQESSLAMYNEQFF
abundance: -
j_gene: TRBJ2-1
v_gene: TRBV4-2
d_gene: -

CDR3nt: TGTGCCAGCAGTAGAGAACGCCCGCCGGGGGCAGATACGCAGTATTTT
CDR3aa: CASSRERPPGADTQYF
abundance: few
j_gene: TRBJ2-3
v_gene: TRBV27
d_gene: -

CDR3nt: TGTGCCAGCAGTTCTGGACAGGGCGGGTCCTACGAGCAGTACTTC
CDR3aa: CASSSGQGGSYEQYF
abundance: -
j_gene: TRBJ2-7
v_gene: TRBV28
d_gene: TRBD1

CDR3nt: TGTGCCTGGAGTCTGGGGGGGGAGACCCAGTACTTC
CDR3aa: CAWSLGGETQYF
abundance: -
j_gene: TRBJ2-5
v_gene: TRBV30
d_gene: TRBD2

CDR3nt: TGTGCCAGCAGGTCCCCGGGACTAGAATTTTCGGAGGAAGCAGATACGCAGTATTTT
CDR3aa: CASRSPGLEFSEEADTQYF
abundance: -
j_gene: TRBJ2-3
v_gene: TRBV28
d_gene: TRBD2

CDR3nt: TGTGCCAGCAGCCGGGACAGGGAGGCAGGTCAGCCCCAGCATTTT
CDR3aa: CASSRDREAGQPQHF
abundance: -
j_gene: TRBJ1-5
v_gene: TRBV27
d_gene: TRBD1

CDR3nt: TGTGCCAGTAGTGCGACAGGGACAGGCCTTATGAGAGCTTTCTTT
CDR3aa: CASSATGTGLMRAFF
abundance: -
j_gene: TRBJ1-1
v_gene: TRBV19
d_gene: TRBD1

CDR3nt: TGTGCCAGCAGCTCCGATGGACTAGCGGGAGGGCCGTTGTATTTT
CDR3aa: CASSSDGLAGGPLYF
abundance: -
j_gene: TRBJ2-3
v_gene: TRBV7-2
d_gene: TRBD2

CDR3nt: TGTGCCAGCAGTCAGGGGACAGGACATCTTTTCGACTATGGCTACACCTTC
CDR3aa: CASSQGTGHLFDYGYTF
abundance: -
j_gene: TRBJ1-2
v_gene: TRBV9
d_gene: TRBD1

CDR3nt: TGTGCCAGCATCAGGGTTGTTCAGCCCCAGCATTTT
CDR3aa: CASIRVVQPQHF
abundance: -
j_gene: TRBJ1-5
v_gene: TRBV11-3
d_gene: -

CDR3nt: TGTGCCAGCAGCTTAGGGTTCACTAGCCCAGATACGCAGTATTTT
CDR3aa: CASSLGFTSPDTQYF
abundance: -
j_gene: TRBJ2-3
v_gene: TRBV7-8
d_gene: -

CDR3nt: TGTGCCAGCAGCTCACGGACAGGGGATGGCACCGGGGAGCTGTTTTTT
CDR3aa: CASSSRTGDGTGELFF
abundance: -
j_gene: TRBJ2-2
v_gene: TRBV7-9
d_gene: TRBD1

CDR3nt: TGTGCCAGCAGTCAGGACTCCGGAAACACCATATATTTT
CDR3aa: CASSQDSGNTIYF
abundance: -
j_gene: TRBJ1-3
v_gene: TRBV2
d_gene: -

CDR3nt: TGCGCCAGCAGCCCAGGGCTGGGGGGAACGACCGGGGAGCTGTTTTTT
CDR3aa: CASSPGLGGTTGELFF
abundance: -
j_gene: TRBJ2-2
v_gene: TRBV4-3
d_gene: -

CDR3nt: TGTGCCAGCAGCGCCCAGGGGCCTGGGGAGCAGTACTTC
CDR3aa: CASSAQGPGEQYF
abundance: -
j_gene: TRBJ2-7
v_gene: TRBV7-3
d_gene: -

CDR3nt: TGTGCCATCAGTGATATCAGGAACACTGAAGCTTTCTTT
CDR3aa: CAISDIRNTEAFF
abundance: once
j_gene: TRBJ1-1
v_gene: TRBV10-3
d_gene: -

CDR3nt: TGTGCCAGCAGCGCTCAGAATCAGCCCCAGCATTTT
CDR3aa: CASSAQNQPQHF
abundance: -
j_gene: TRBJ1-5
v_gene: TRBV21-1
d_gene: -

CDR3nt: TGTGCCAGCAGCCAAGATATATCCTATGGCTACACCTTC
CDR3aa: CASSQDISYGYTF
abundance: -
j_gene: TRBJ1-2
v_gene: TRBV14
d_gene: -

CDR3nt: TGTGCCAGCAGTCAACTGACAGGGATTAAGTTCGACACTGAAGCTTTCTTT
CDR3aa: CASSQLTGIKFDTEAFF
abundance: once
j_gene: TRBJ1-1
v_gene: TRBV6-6
d_gene: TRBD1

CDR3nt: TGTGCCAGCAGTACGGGACAGGCCCAGGGCTACACCTTC
CDR3aa: CASSTGQAQGYTF
abundance: -
j_gene: TRBJ1-2
v_gene: TRBV28
d_gene: TRBD1

CDR3nt: TGCGCCAGCAGCTTAAGCGTAGAAGCCAAAAACATTCAGTACTTC
CDR3aa: CASSLSVEAKNIQYF
abundance: -
j_gene: TRBJ2-4
v_gene: TRBV5-1
d_gene: -

CDR3nt: TGTGCCAGCAGTGAGCCATCTCAGGGCCAGAGCTCTGGAAACACCATATATTTT
CDR3aa: CASSEPSQGQSSGNTIYF
abundance: -
j_gene: TRBJ1-3
v_gene: TRBV25-1
d_gene: -

CDR3nt: TGTGCCAGCAGCGGGGGTGCAGGGGGTGAAGCTTTCTTT
CDR3aa: CASSGGAGGEAFF
abundance: -
j_gene: TRBJ1-1
v_gene: TRBV9
d_gene: TRBD1

CDR3nt: TGTGCCAGTAGTCCAGGGGGCAGCGGGGCCAACGTCCTGACTTTC
CDR3aa: CASSPGGSGANVLTF
abundance: once
j_gene: TRBJ2-6
v_gene: TRBV19
d_gene: TRBD1

CDR3nt: TGTGCCAGCAGCTTGCGGGACGGCAGCTCCTACAATGAGCAGTTCTTC
CDR3aa: CASSLRDGSSYNEQFF
abundance: -
j_gene: TRBJ2-1
v_gene: TRBV13
d_gene: -

CDR3nt: TGTGCCAGCAGTCTGACCTCAGGGCGCCGCTCTGGAAACACCATATATTTT
CDR3aa: CASSLTSGRRSGNTIYF
abundance: once
j_gene: TRBJ1-3
v_gene: TRBV6-6
d_gene: -

CDR3nt: TGTGCCAGCAGCCCAGGGGGGCAACCACCCTATGGCTACACCTTC
CDR3aa: CASSPGGQPPYGYTF
abundance: -
j_gene: TRBJ1-2
v_gene: TRBV7-9
d_gene: TRBD1

CDR3nt: TGTGCCAGCAGCCCCGGGACAGTCTGGACTGAAGCTTTCTTT
CDR3aa: CASSPGTVWTEAFF
abundance: -
j_gene: TRBJ1-1
v_gene: TRBV5-5
d_gene: TRBD1

CDR3nt: TGTGCCAGCAGCAAAAGACTAGCGGGAGTTTACGAGCAGTACTTC
CDR3aa: CASSKRLAGVYEQYF
abundance: -
j_gene: TRBJ2-7
v_gene: TRBV13
d_gene: TRBD2

CDR3nt: TGTGCCAGCAGCTCAGACAGGGTTGAAGCTTTCTTT
CDR3aa: CASSSDRVEAFF
abundance: once
j_gene: TRBJ1-1
v_gene: TRBV7-9
d_gene: TRBD1

CDR3nt: TGTGCCAGCAGTCACGGACAGGGGGCAGGCTACACCTTC
CDR3aa: CASSHGQGAGYTF
abundance: -
j_gene: TRBJ1-2
v_gene: TRBV27
d_gene: TRBD1

CDR3nt: TGCGCCAGCAGCGGAGGACTGACTACCTACAATGAGCAGTTCTTC
CDR3aa: CASSGGLTTYNEQFF
abundance: -
j_gene: TRBJ2-1
v_gene: TRBV5-1
d_gene: -

CDR3nt: TGTGCCAGTAGTATGCTAGCGGGAGTTAAAAACGAGCAGTACTTC
CDR3aa: CASSMLAGVKNEQYF
abundance: -
j_gene: TRBJ2-7
v_gene: TRBV19
d_gene: TRBD2